This TCR beta chain originates from a study of T-cell reconstitution after alpha-beta-depleted transplantation in children. CDR3 length: 13 residues. With 6 bases removed from V and 0 bases from J, the gap between germline ends came to 9 bases. Construction of the TCRbeta library involved unique molecular identifiers. MiXCR was run by TCRdb on the PCR reads, yielding one entry per CDR3 protein. The sample includes fewer than 200,000 distinct CDR3 sequences, less than 8% of them seen just once. This clonotype occurred many times. The receptor was derived from a human donor who donated a stem cell graft to a child with Wiskott-Aldrich syndrome. V gene TRBV12-3 or TRBV12-4 combines with J gene TRBJ2-7; possibly TRBD2 for D (5 bases). Sequencing used PBMCs from the stem cell graft donor, obtained from the stem cell graft. CDR3 sequence reads: CASSRTGSYEQYF. The CDR3 coding sequence is TGTGCCAGCAGCCGGACTGGCTCCTACGAGCAGTACTTC.